This TCR beta chain originates from a study of cytomegalovirus exposure and HLA in healthy donors (dated by TCRdb to 2016 to 2017). Regarding the study in general: An earlier analysis of about 560 of the donors reported 250 to 350 Gb of sequence data and about 120 million unique TCR beta sequences obtained from approximately 180 million T cells. Donor age, sex, ethnicity and CMV serostatus were compiled alongside the repertoire data. The number of donors typed differed by locus, with roughly 629-640 for A, B, C, DRB1 and DQB1, 522 for DQA1, 600 to 610 for DPA1, and some 470 for DPB1. The later analysis used no new phenotypic data to find candidate immune exposures, relying instead on TCR beta sequences and their occurrence across donors. The study combined high-throughput TCR immunosequencing, statistical association of individual TCRs with disease status, and machine learning to predict cytomegalovirus infection status. About five DR-DQ haplotypes were handled as single units for association and clustering because linkage in the cohort was strong. In a later analysis, previously published TCR beta repertoires from several hundred donors were re-analyzed and high-resolution HLA genotyping was added so that TCR occurrence patterns could be studied. Among roughly 370 genotyped donors of the cohort, an average of approximately 240,000 unique TCR beta nucleotide sequences were sequenced per donor, 15% to 20% of them non-productive. Roughly 300 gigabases of sequencing data and tens of millions of unique TCR sequences were included in an early release covering 500 to 750 HLA-typed donors. A later genetic analysis took genome-wide SNP genotypes for about 60% of the roughly 670 donors and used that subset as a discovery cohort. All discovery cohort repertoires had been generated on a single sequencing platform. The T cell repertoires of roughly 660 subjects were profiled by immunosequencing and related to cytomegalovirus serostatus. Of the roughly 400 genotyped donors, approximately 82% fell in the genetic ancestry cluster associated with self-reported Caucasian donors. In an earlier analysis of 587 of the donors, high-throughput TCR beta sequencing was used to judge whether each TCR beta V gene segment behaved as functional or pseudogenic. In addition to the first cohort of approximately 650 subjects, a separate validation cohort of under 150 different subjects was used. The aim of the study was to test whether cataloging public T cell receptors could identify signatures of past pathogen exposure. Class I and class II HLA loci were covered by the typing at four-digit resolution.

The cysteine opens and the phenylalanine closes a CDR3 of 15 amino acids. Here the CDR3 DNA is all that survives: 45 bases in frame from base 1. Cut back by 4 bases and 0 bases, the V and J ends lie 12 bases apart. CDR1 is given as LGHNT and CDR2 as FRNRAP, both from the germline V gene. In total, fewer than 750 healthy bone marrow donors made up the cohort. All cohort members were sampled while nominally healthy, although unrecorded immune exposures were likely present. The donor was CMV seronegative and belonged to the group of under 400 seronegative cohort members. A peripheral blood sample was collected from each donor, and TCR beta sequencing was performed on peripheral blood mononuclear cells. Genomic DNA was extracted from the blood cell samples with the Qiagen DNeasy Blood Extraction Kit. General findings and caveats noted by the study authors: It was suggested by the authors that the approach could potentially be generalized to other disease states and immunological phenotypes. A further reported finding was that TCR beta sequences accurately predicted the HLA-A and HLA-B alleles for most subjects in the first cohort. In a later analysis, HLA-associated TCR beta chains were found to be more clonally expanded and to have lower generation probabilities than equally common non-associated chains. According to a later analysis, parvovirus B19, influenza, CMV and Epstein-Barr virus appeared linked to several top co-occurrence clusters. A group of highly shared sequence variants was considered likely to be a technical artifact of the sequencing pipeline. In a later analysis, most CMV-associated TCR beta chains were found to appear HLA-restricted, with HLA associations seemingly driven largely by CMV exposure. When HLA alleles, especially DR and DQ, strongly co-occurred, attributing TCR associations to individual alleles was difficult. Linkage disequilibrium might explain the correlated functional status among segregating V segments, but an unknown experimental factor could not be excluded. The 87-base-pair reads could not distinguish some IMGT-functional V segments, including TRBV6-2 and TRBV6-3, so those segments were excluded. Most TCR sequences were observed very rarely across donors, whereas some public TCRs were present in many individuals. In a later analysis, TCR association rates were found to vary across HLA loci, with the most associated TCRs seen for DRB1 alleles and the fewest for HLA-C alleles. In a later analysis, 15,000 to 20,000 TCR beta sequences were associated with specific HLA alleles at a false discovery rate of 0.05. An association between a missense DCLRE1C variant and V-gene and J-gene trimming of TCR beta chains was found in a later genetic analysis and replicated in an independent cohort. In both the original and validation cohorts, the classifier was reported to diagnose cytomegalovirus status with high specificity and sensitivity. HLA typing was unavailable for some donors at each locus, so association tests used only the typed subset. In this cohort, only TCR beta chains were sequenced, and detectable features were limited by the absence of alpha or paired-chain data. In a later genetic analysis, fewer N-insertions in productive TCRs were reported among donors in an Asian-associated ancestry cluster than the approximately 670-donor mean. Sequencing depth was assumed to be roughly uniform across donors in the presence/absence analyses, though that assumption may not hold. An earlier analysis of approximately 600 of the donors showed that most TCR beta V segments appeared in productive rearrangements either about 90% or about 30% of the time, which broadly matched IMGT annotations. Over 15 rarely observed V segments, including chromosome 9 orphons, were excluded from the earlier analysis of just under 600 of the donors because counts were too low. In the study, 150 to 200 TCR beta chains were listed as associated with cytomegalovirus. A few of the identified cytomegalovirus-associated TCR beta chains were confirmed in vitro to be specific for cytomegalovirus antigens. Immune exposure information for the cohort was limited to CMV serostatus.

To prepare the library, the immunoSEQ multiplex PCR assay was applied. The multiplex PCR relied on a mix of 60 forward primers for TCR Vbeta segments and 13 reverse primers for TCR Jbeta segments. A multiplex PCR assay on genomic DNA amplified the CDR3 region of rearranged TCR beta genes. Amplified TCR beta libraries were sequenced as 87-base-pair reads on the Illumina HiSeq System. The authors processed their data as follows. Across the roughly 600 repertoires, a later analysis counted some 81 million unique TCR beta chains, roughly 11 million of which were shared by at least two donors. To remove PCR and sequencing errors, raw reads were error-corrected and collapsed into unique sequences using a nearest-neighbor algorithm that merged closely related sequences. V, D and J gene segments were assigned by aligning CDR3 sequences to IMGT reference sequences. Each retained sequence needed at least a six-nucleotide match to both a V gene segment and a J gene segment. Rearrangements were classified as productive when the CDR3 lacked stop codons and remained in frame with V and J, and all other rearrangements were classified as non-productive. Following IMGT convention, CDR3 was defined as the stretch from the second conserved V-encoded cysteine up to the conserved J-encoded phenylalanine. Sequences without an unambiguous match to a single V gene segment were excluded from the earlier analysis of 587 of the donors. In an earlier analysis of approximately 550 of the donors, V segments were called functional above 56.7% productive rearrangements and were called segregating when the between-donor standard deviation exceeded 5%. To diagnose cytomegalovirus status from the catalog of TCR beta chain sequences, a statistical classification framework was built. In a later analysis, V and J genes were assigned by comparing TCR nucleotide sequences against IMGT/GENE-DB human TR gene sequences. A later analysis assigned CDR3 sequences and most-parsimonious VDJ recombination scenarios with the TCRdist pipeline. In a later analysis, every TCR beta chain was defined by the combination of its CDR3 amino acid sequence and its V-gene family, and reads without a unique V-gene family were dropped. In a later analysis, 450 to 600 highly shared, low-generation-probability nucleotide sequences were removed to address suspected cross-contamination and a sequencing artifact. For each public chain, a later analysis derived a clonal expansion index from normalized ranks of inferred template counts within each repertoire. In a later analysis, generation probabilities were computed with a VDJ recombination model fitted to out-of-frame rearrangements, and the resulting probabilities were checked against IGoR. Hypergeometric tests were used in a later analysis to score TCR-TCR, TCR-HLA and TCR-CMV co-occurrence, with a repertoire-size bias correction applied to the TCR pairs. In a later analysis, false discovery rates were estimated by permuting HLA or CMV assignments 20 times. In a later analysis, co-occurring TCRs were grouped with DBSCAN, and TCRdist sequence similarity was added when clustering was performed within HLA-allele-positive subsets. For co-occurrence clustering, repertoires with fewer than 30,000 or more than 120,000 public chains were excluded, along with four or five repertoires with anomalous nucleotide sharing. Sourced from immuneACCESS, this table was stored by TCRdb with only in-frame sequences that have V and J called. A share of the clones is absent; for the studies checked, an unresolved V gene accounts for under half, and the remainder has no known explanation. For V, J and clone size, that table is used; D and trimming come from the DNA. Across this sample there are about 140,000 clones, with roughly 81% seen only once. The ten largest account for 1.5% to 2% of the sample.

For this clone: Its antigen target is currently unknown. No much larger clone is present one base from it, and per-base qualities are unavailable.

The rearranged segments are TRBV12-5 and TRBJ1-1; the D gene assignment is ambiguous. This clonotype was obtained from a female donor in good health and CMV-seronegative. Sequencing used PBMCs. The CDR3 amino acid sequence is: CASGSPEFLNTEAFF. Read as DNA, the sequence is TGTGCTAGTGGTTCCCCTGAGTTCCTGAACACTGAAGCTTTCTTT.